The entry that follows covers one TCR beta chain sequence. Then a second PCR, running roughly 7 to 11 cycles, was carried out with a sample-barcoded 5' primer and a J-beta primer mix. TCRdb reprocessed the 5' RACE reads with MiXCR, giving one entry per CDR3 protein. The sample records roughly 550,000 distinct CDR3 sequences, nearly 25% being singletons. These data belong to a study of blood T cells in healthy people across ages. Germline CDR1 is MNHEY and CDR2 is SVGEGT. This CDR3 region has 13 residues. V was pared by 2 bases and J by 2 bases, with 7 bases between. This sample also appeared in a second study, on T cells of mothers and their children. That paper states: In cDNA synthesis, all of the extracted RNA was used at roughly 1.5 ug per 15 ul. Overlap measured in related mother-child pairs was slightly, non-significantly higher than in unrelated pairs.

This sequence was found in a boy aged 10-17 years in good health. The sequenced material came from blood. V usage is TRBV6-2 or TRBV6-3 and J usage is TRBJ2-7, with unresolved D. CDR3 in amino acids: CASSYRLAYEQYF. CDR3 bases: TGTGCCAGCAGTTACAGACTTGCCTACGAGCAGTACTTC.